This T cell receptor (beta chain) was captured by sequencing in a study of OX40 agonist ivuxolimab in advanced cancers. On the study more broadly: Dose-escalation patients had hepatocellular carcinoma, melanoma, renal cell or head and neck cancer.

Blood got drawn at baseline, again on cycle 4 day 1, and then on cycle 7 day 1. The germline V and J ends were trimmed by 6 bases and 4 bases, with 15 bases remaining between them. The V gene's germline CDR1 is MNHEY and CDR2 SVGAGI. This CDR3 has 14 residues. Sequencing used immunoSEQ multiplex PCR; TCRdb keeps in-frame clones, though not all of them. The sample includes approximately 70,000 clones, approximately 90% of them seen just once. This sequence joins TRBV6-5 and TRBJ1-2; no firm D call. Sample: CD4+ or CD8+ T cells sorted from blood, taken in a trial of the OX40 agonist ivuxolimab. The TCR originated in an adult with an advanced solid tumor such as melanoma, head and neck, liver or kidney cancer. CDR3 bases: TGTGCCAGCAGACCAGATAGGAGATCCTATGGCTACACCTTC. Translation: CASRPDRRSYGYTF.